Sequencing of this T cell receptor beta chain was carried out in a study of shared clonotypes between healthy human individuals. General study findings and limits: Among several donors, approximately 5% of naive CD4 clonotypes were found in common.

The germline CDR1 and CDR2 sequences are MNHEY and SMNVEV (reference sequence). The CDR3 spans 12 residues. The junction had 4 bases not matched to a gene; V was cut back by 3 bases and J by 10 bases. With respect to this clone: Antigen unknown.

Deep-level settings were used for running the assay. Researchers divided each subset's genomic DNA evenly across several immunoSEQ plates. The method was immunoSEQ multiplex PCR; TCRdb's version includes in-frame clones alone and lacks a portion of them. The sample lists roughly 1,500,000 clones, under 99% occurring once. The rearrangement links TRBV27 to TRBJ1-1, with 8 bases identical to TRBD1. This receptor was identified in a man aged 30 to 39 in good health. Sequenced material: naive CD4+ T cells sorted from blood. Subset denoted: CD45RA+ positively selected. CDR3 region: CASSFRQGRAFF. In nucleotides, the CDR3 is TGTGCCAGCAGTTTCAGACAGGGGAGAGCTTTCTTT.